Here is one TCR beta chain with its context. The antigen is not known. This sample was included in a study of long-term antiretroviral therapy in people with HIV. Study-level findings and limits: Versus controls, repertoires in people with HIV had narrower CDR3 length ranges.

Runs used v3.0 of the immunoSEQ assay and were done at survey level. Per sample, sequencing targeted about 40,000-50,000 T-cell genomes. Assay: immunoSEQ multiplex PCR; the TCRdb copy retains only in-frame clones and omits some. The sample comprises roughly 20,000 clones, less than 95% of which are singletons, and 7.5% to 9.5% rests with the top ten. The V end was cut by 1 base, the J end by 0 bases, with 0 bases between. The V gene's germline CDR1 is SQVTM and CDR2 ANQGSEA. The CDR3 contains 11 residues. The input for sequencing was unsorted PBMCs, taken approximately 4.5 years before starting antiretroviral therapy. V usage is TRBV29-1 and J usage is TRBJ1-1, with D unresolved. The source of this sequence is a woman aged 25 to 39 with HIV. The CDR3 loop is CSVEVNTEAFF. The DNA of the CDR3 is TGCAGCGTTGAAGTGAACACTGAAGCTTTCTTT.